One and the same sample provided the 16 T cell receptor beta chains below, sequenced in a study of tumor-infiltrating lymphocytes in primary liver carcinoma (dated by TCRdb to 2016 to 2017). Total RNA and DNA were co-extracted from approximately 20-30 mg of bulk tissue with the AllPrep DNA/RNA mini kit, without cell sorting. Sequencing was performed on an Illumina HiSeq 2500. Using a constant-region primer and ProtoScript II reverse transcriptase, TCRbeta-specific cDNA was reverse-transcribed from around 500 ng total RNA. The TCRbeta libraries were prepared through three rounds of nested multiplex PCR following a slightly modified ARM-PCR procedure. The first two PCR rounds used multiplex TRBV1-TRBV30 forward primers with a Cbeta reverse primer, each for approximately 10 cycles. The public reads were quality trimmed at Q25 with fastp and then assembled into clones with MiXCR by TCRdb, keeping productive beta chains. Rows merge per CDR3 protein into single entries with the most common DNA and genes. The sample table records 120,000 or so distinct CDR3 sequences; around 62% of these occur just once. Around 8.5% of the sample belongs to the ten largest clones.

Sequences were obtained from liver tumor tissue from sampling region 1. Sample cell subset or site, as interpreted from the label and publication: tumor region T1, superior pole. These receptors came from a woman in her fifties or sixties with primary liver carcinoma and hepatitis B virus infection.

Regarding this clonotype: One base away lies a much larger clone, so this may be a sequencing read error. The genes are TRBV5-1 and TRBJ2-4; TRBD1 agrees at 8 bases. Germline CDR1 reads SGHRS; CDR2 reads YFSETQ. The CDR3 runs 16 residues. The CDR3 nucleotides are TGCGCCAGCAGCTCGGACAGGGAAATAGCCAAAAACGTTCAGTACTTC. It translates to CASSSDREIAKNVQYF.

As concerns this clonotype: Compared with germline, one end of the junction differs, possibly owing to a read error. The chain recombines TRBV7-9 with TRBJ2-5; TRBD1 matches 7 bases. Germline CDR1 is SEHNR and CDR2 is FQNEAQ (reference sequence). This CDR3 has 14 residues. CDR3 sequence (DNA): TGTGCCAACAGCTTAGGGACAGCTCAAGAGACCCAGTACTTC. Amino acids: CANSLGTAQETQYF.

Concerning this clonotype itself: It may be a read error: a sequence one base away is much more abundant. The chain uses TRBV5-4 and TRBJ2-5, with 9 nucleotides matching TRBD1. The CDR3 spans 16 residues. Per germline, CDR1 SGHNT and CDR2 YYREEE (reference sequence). Here the CDR3 DNA reads TGTACCAGCAGCCCCTGGACAGGGGATCTCGGTGAGACCCAGTACTTC. Translated: CTSSPWTGDLGETQYF.

To note about this clonotype: The conserved phenylalanine or tryptophan is not found at the CDR3 terminus, so this likely reflects a read error. The limits of the CDR3 on the DNA are not certain, so only TCRdb's listed CDR3 is given. The chain carries TRBV11-2 and TRBJ1-1; TRBD1 is taken as the D call from the table, unchecked against the DNA. Germline V gene lookup returns CDR1 SGHAT and CDR2 FQNNGV. Ends included, the CDR3 has 12 residues. The CDR3 sequence is CASSPKQAEAFL.

Remarks on this clonotype: Possible read error: a much larger clone is one base away. V is TRBV29-1 and J is TRBJ2-3, with 7 nucleotides matching TRBD2. The CDR3 is 14 residues long. The V and J ends lost 7 bases and 2 bases, in that order; junction bases with no gene match: 9. Germline V gene data show CDR1 as SQVTM and CDR2 as ANQGSEA. The CDR3 DNA sequence: TGCAGCGCCGGACTAGTGGGGCTCACAGATACGCAGTATTTT. This sequence encodes CSAGLVGLTDTQYF.

Note on this clonotype: Likely a read error: the CDR3 ends without its conserved phenylalanine or tryptophan. The rearrangement uses TRBV11-2 and TRBJ2-2, with D perhaps matching TRBD1 (6 bases). In germline, CDR1 is SGHAT, CDR2 FQNNGV. The CDR3 spans 15 residues. V was trimmed by 5 bases and J by 1 base, leaving 11 bases between them. The chain's CDR3 is CASSIHRENTGELFY. The CDR3, as DNA: TGTGCCAGCAGCATACACAGGGAGAACACCGGGGAGCTGTTTTAT.

A word on this clonotype: A read error is possible here, since a much larger clone lies one base away. V usage is TRBV28 and J usage is TRBJ2-2, with D hard to call. This CDR3 spans 12 amino acids. Germline assignment: CDR1 MDHEN and CDR2 SYDVKM. Between the trimmed V and J ends, which lost 7 bases and 5 bases, there was a span of 8 bases. Here the CDR3 reads CASTQSTGELFF. The CDR3 nucleotides are TGTGCCAGCACTCAGTCAACCGGGGAGCTGTTTTTT.

This chain uses TRBV7-9 with TRBJ2-3; 11 bases line up with TRBD2. This CDR3 region has 16 residues. Trimming cost V 1 base and J 6 bases; bases outside gene matches: 6. Germline CDR1 and CDR2: SEHNR and FQNEAQ (reference sequence). CDR3 protein: CASSLGLAGGTDTQYF. CDR3 coding DNA: TGTGCCAGCAGCTTAGGTCTAGCGGGAGGAACCGATACGCAGTATTTT. The variable domain in full, completed from reference TRBV7-9 and TRBJ2-3, reads DTGVSQNPRHKITKRGQNVTFRCDPISEHNRLYWYRQTLGQGPEFLTYFQNEAQLEKSRLLSDRFSAERPKGSFSTLEIQRTEQGDSAMYLCASSLGLAGGTDTQYFGPGTRLTVL.

This clonotype was seen a handful of times. The gene calls are TRBV7-9 and TRBJ1-1; TRBD1 is a possible D gene (5 bases). The CDR3 has 16 residues. Germline V lookup: CDR1 SEHNR, CDR2 FQNEAQ (reference sequence). V was clipped by 5 bases and J by 3 bases, with 19 bases between them. The CDR3 coding sequence is TGTGCCAGCAGCCCTCAGGGCAATGGGATGGACACTGAAGCTTTCTTT. Translating gives CASSPQGNGMDTEAFF.

Note on this clonotype: The germline gene is not matched at one end of the junction; a read error may be the cause. The gene calls are TRBV6-5 and TRBJ2-2, with a tentative D call TRBD1 (6 bases). The CDR3 has 15 amino acids. CDR1 and CDR2 (germline): MNHEY, SVGAGI. The CDR3 region is CASRGASLITGKLFF. The CDR3 DNA follows: TGTGCCAGCAGGGGGGCTTCTCTCATCACCGGGAAGCTGTTTTTT.

This clonotype was found many times. The rearrangement joins TRBV29-1 to TRBJ2-5; D assignment may be TRBD1 or TRBD2 (5 bases each). V gave up 5 bases and J gave up 1 base, with 23 bases separating them. This CDR3 is built from 17 residues. Germline lookup yields CDR1 SQVTM and CDR2 ANQGSEA. CDR3 in amino acids: CSVILGAGHQGQETQYF. DNA of the CDR3: TGCAGCGTTATCCTCGGCGCGGGCCACCAGGGCCAAGAGACCCAGTACTTC.

The CDR3: CAISRGKETQYF. The CDR3 nucleotides read TGTGCCATCAGTCGGGGGAAAGAGACCCAGTACTTC. The genes are TRBV10-3 and TRBJ2-5; TRBD2 might be the D (6 bases). Trimming left V 5 bases short and J 3 bases short, with 7 bases between. Germline V CDR1 and CDR2: ENHRY, SYGVKD. This CDR3 has 12 amino acids.

The sample holds many counts of this clonotype. V usage is TRBV12-3 or TRBV12-4 and J usage is TRBJ1-6, with D perhaps matching TRBD1 (6 bases). V was trimmed by 2 bases and J by 8 bases, leaving 10 bases between them. The CDR3 sequence is 14 residues long. The CDR3 region has the DNA TGTGCCAGCAGTTTACAGGCAGGGGATTCACCCCTCCACTTT. Protein sequence: CASSLQAGDSPLHF.

With regard to this clonotype: No conserved phenylalanine or tryptophan is present at the end of the CDR3, so a read error is the likely explanation. The chain recombines TRBV11-2 with TRBJ1-1; possible D gene TRBD1, 6 bases. The germline CDR1 and CDR2 sequences are SGHAT and FQNNGV. CDR3 length: 13 amino acids. The V gene lost 3 bases and the J gene lost 8 bases, with 13 bases spanning the gap. The CDR3: CASSFTRGGEAFL. CDR3 DNA: TGTGCCAGCAGCTTCACCAGGGGAGGGGAAGCTTTCCTT.

This clonotype was found a few times. The rearrangement links TRBV7-9 to TRBJ2-7; TRBD1 matches at 9 bases. V lost 5 bases, J lost 1 base, and 6 bases stayed unmatched. The CDR3 totals 15 residues. Germline lookup yields CDR1 SEHNR and CDR2 FQNEAQ (reference sequence). CDR3 sequence (DNA): TGTGCCAGCAGCCGCAGGACAGGGGTTTCCTACGAGCAGTACTTC. It yields the protein CASSRRTGVSYEQYF.

This clonotype was detected once. This likely comes from a read error, as the CDR3 has no conserved phenylalanine or tryptophan at its end. The chain uses TRBV11-2 and TRBJ1-1, with D maybe TRBD1 (5 bases). Trimming took off 6 bases at V and 1 base at J, with 12 bases between the two ends. The germline CDR1 and CDR2 sequences are SGHAT and FQNNGV. CDR3 length: 14 residues. Here the CDR3 DNA reads TGTGCCAGCAGATTCAGGGTTACGAACACTGAAGCTTTCATA. Translation gives CASRFRVTNTEAFI.